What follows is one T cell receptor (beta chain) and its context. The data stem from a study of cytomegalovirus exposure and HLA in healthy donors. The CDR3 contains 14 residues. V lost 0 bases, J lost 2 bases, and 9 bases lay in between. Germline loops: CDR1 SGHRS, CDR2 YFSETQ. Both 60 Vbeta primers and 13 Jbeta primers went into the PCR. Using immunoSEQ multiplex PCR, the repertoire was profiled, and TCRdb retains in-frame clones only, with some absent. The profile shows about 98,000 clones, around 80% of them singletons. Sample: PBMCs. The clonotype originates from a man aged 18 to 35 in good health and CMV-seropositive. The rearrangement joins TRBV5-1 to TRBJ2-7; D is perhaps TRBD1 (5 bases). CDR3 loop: CASSLGQGPYEQYF. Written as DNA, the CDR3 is TGCGCCAGCAGCTTGGGCCAGGGTCCCTACGAGCAGTACTTC.